The 3 T cell receptor beta chains below come from one sample, sequenced in a study of T-cell reconstitution after alpha-beta-depleted transplantation in children. Researchers prepared the TCRbeta library using unique molecular identifiers, the study reports. MiXCR was run by TCRdb on the PCR reads, yielding one entry per CDR3 protein. Seen here are about a million distinct CDR3 sequences, roughly 29% observed once, and the top ten hold approximately 30%. The specimen was PBMCs, mostly from graft donor cells, collected 360 days after TCRalphabeta/CD19-depleted stem cell transplant. The receptors shown here come from a boy under three years old who had a stem cell transplant for SCID, so the T cells may come from the graft donor.

The genes are TRBV20-1 and TRBJ1-2; D perhaps matches TRBD1 (5 bases). The V end lost 3 bases, the J end lost 0 bases, and 17 bases lay between the germline ends. The CDR3 has 16 amino acids. Germline loops: CDR1 DFQATT, CDR2 SNEGSKA (reference sequence). As DNA, the CDR3 is TGCAGTGCTAGTGGGACGACGGACTTATCTAACTATGGCTACACCTTC. It yields the protein CSASGTTDLSNYGYTF.

The chain joins TRBV29-1 to TRBJ1-1; TRBD1 aligns across 10 bases. The V gene end was trimmed by 5 bases and the J gene end by 2 bases; junction bases not matched to a gene: 8. The CDR3 length is 15 residues. Germline V gene sequence: CDR1 SQVTM, CDR2 ANQGSEA. The DNA of the CDR3 is TGCAGCGTTAGGGACAGGGGAGCCGTTAACACTGAAGCTTTCTTT. Its translation: CSVRDRGAVNTEAFF.

V is TRBV30 and J is TRBJ1-5; D possibly corresponds to TRBD1 (5 bases). This CDR3 is built from 13 residues. Trimming left V 3 bases short and J 6 bases short, with 12 bases between. Germline CDR1 is GTSNPN and CDR2 is SVGIG (reference sequence). As DNA, the CDR3 is TGTGCCTGGAGCGGGCAGGGAGGTCAGCCCCAGCATTTT. Amino acids: CAWSGQGGQPQHF.